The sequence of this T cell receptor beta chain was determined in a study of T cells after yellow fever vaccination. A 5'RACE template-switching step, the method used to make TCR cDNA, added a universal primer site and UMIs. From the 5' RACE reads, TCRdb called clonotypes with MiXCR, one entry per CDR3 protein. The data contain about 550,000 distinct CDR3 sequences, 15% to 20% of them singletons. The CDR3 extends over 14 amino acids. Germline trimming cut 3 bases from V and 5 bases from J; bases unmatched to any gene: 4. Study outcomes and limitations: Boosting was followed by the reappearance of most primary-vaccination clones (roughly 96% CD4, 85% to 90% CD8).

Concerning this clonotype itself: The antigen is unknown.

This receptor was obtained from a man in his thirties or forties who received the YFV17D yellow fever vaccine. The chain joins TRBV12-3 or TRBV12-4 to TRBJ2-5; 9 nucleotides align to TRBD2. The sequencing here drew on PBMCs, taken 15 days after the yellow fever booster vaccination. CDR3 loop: CASSFSGGMETQYF. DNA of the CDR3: TGTGCCAGCAGTTTTAGCGGGGGTATGGAGACCCAGTACTTC.